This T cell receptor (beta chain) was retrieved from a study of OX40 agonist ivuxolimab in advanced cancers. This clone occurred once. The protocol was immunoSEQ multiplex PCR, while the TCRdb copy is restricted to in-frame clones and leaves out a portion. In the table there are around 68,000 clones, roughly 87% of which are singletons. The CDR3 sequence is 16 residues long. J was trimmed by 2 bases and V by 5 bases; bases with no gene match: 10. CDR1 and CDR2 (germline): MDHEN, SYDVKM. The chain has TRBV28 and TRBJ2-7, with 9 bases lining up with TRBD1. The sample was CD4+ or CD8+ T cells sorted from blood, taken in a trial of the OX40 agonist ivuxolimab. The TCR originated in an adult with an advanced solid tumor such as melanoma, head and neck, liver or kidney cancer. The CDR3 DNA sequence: TGTGCCAGCAGTCTTCCCAAGGACAGGGGCGCCTACGAGCAGTACTTC. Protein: CASSLPKDRGAYEQYF.